The clone carrying this T cell receptor (beta chain) was seen ten or more times. A 10-nucleotide random UMI tagged transcripts in template-switch 5'RACE cDNA synthesis. From 15-18 subjects, over 160 million TCR-beta sequences were obtained in each sequencing run. TCRdb itself ran the 5' RACE reads through MiXCR, one entry per CDR3 protein. The repertoire holds 80,000 or so distinct CDR3 sequences, with 9.4% as singletons. The CDR3 has 17 residues. Germline V gene data show CDR1 as SGHKS and CDR2 as YYEKEE (reference sequence). Trimming shortened V by 0 bases and J by 0 bases, and 13 bases separated the two germline ends. The data were taken from a study of neurological immune-mediated disorders. The unsorted libraries originated from 2 million PBMCs kept at -80 C.

The receptor was isolated from a man aged 45-60 years in good health. The source material was PBMCs. The V and J genes are TRBV5-5 and TRBJ2-1, with D possibly matching TRBD2 (5 bases). This CDR3 is CASSLARRGSSYNEQFF. Here the CDR3 DNA reads TGTGCCAGCAGCTTGGCCCGACGAGGGAGCTCCTACAATGAGCAGTTCTTC.